Detailed here is one T cell receptor beta chain. Per the original methods: Using reference gene primer amplification, nucleated cell counts were estimated. Assay used: immunoSEQ multiplex PCR; TCRdb lists only in-frame clones, some missing. The V and J calls and the clone size are those of that table, but D and trimming were determined from the DNA. The sample carries tens of thousands of clones, around four fifths recorded once. This sample was included in a study of blood T cell repertoires in COVID-19. Study summary: COVID-19 samples, acute and convalescent, were from the United States, Italy and Spain. The analysed material was cDNA or gDNA that came from T cells, B-cell-depleted T cells, or PBMCs.

Sequenced material: peripheral blood. The source of this sequence is a man in his 70s with acute or convalescent COVID-19.

The CDR3 DNA reads as TGTGCCAGCAGCCAAACAGGGGTTCTCAACTATGGCTACACCTTC. It is translated as CASSQTGVLNYGYTF. The chain links TRBV3-1 (or the pseudogene TRBV3-2) to TRBJ1-2, with TRBD1 identical over 7 bases. The junction had 5 bases not matched to a gene; V was cut back by 2 bases and J by 2 bases. The CDR3 consists of 15 residues. CDR1 and CDR2 (germline): LGHDT, YNNKEL (reference sequence).